The 12 T cell receptor beta chains given below trace back to one sample, sequenced in a study of metastatic and nonmetastatic thyroid tumors. Patients underwent thyroid surgery, and none had received any treatment before it. TCRdb re-clonotyped the PCR reads through MiXCR. This table holds roughly 59,000 clones, roughly 15% found once. Material: blood. These receptors were collected from a male donor with papillary thyroid cancer or a benign thyroid nodule (not recorded which). Some clones in this sample may be carry-over from other donors' samples.

This clone was observed at least ten times. The chain recombines TRBV4-3 with TRBJ1-1; TRBD1 is a possible D gene (5 bases). The CDR3 runs 14 residues. Germline CDR1 reads LGHNA; CDR2 reads YSLEER. Between the trimmed V and J ends, which lost 0 bases and 2 bases, there was a span of 7 bases. CDR3 loop: CASSQDGGNTEAFF. The CDR3, as DNA: TGCGCCAGCAGCCAAGACGGGGGAAACACTGAAGCTTTCTTT.

This clone was counted a few times. V is TRBV4-1 and J is TRBJ2-5; TRBD2 aligns across 8 bases. Germline lookup yields CDR1 MGHRA and CDR2 YSYEKL. The V and J ends lost 1 base and 2 bases, in that order; junction bases with no gene match: 6. This CDR3 is 16 amino acids long. The CDR3 DNA is TGCGCCAGCAGCCAAGGGGGCGGGGGGCCACAAGAGACCCAGTACTTC. Its translation is CASSQGGGGPQETQYF.

This clone has a handful of counts. The rearrangement links TRBV6-1 to TRBJ2-3; TRBD1 matches at 8 bases. V lost 3 bases to trimming and J lost 1 base; unmatched junction nucleotides: 6. The CDR3 has 16 amino acids. Germline-derived CDR1 and CDR2 are MNHNS and SASEGT. The DNA for the CDR3 is TGTGCCAGCAGTGACTCACCGGGACAGGGCACAGATACGCAGTATTTT. Translating it yields CASSDSPGQGTDTQYF.

This clone has at least ten counts. V and J are TRBV11-2 and TRBJ2-1, with no clear D. This CDR3 contains 15 residues. V was shortened by 5 bases and J by 4 bases, with 15 bases between the two germline ends. Germline loops: CDR1 SGHAT, CDR2 FQNNGV. CDR3 loop: CASSTSRFRYNEQFF. In DNA form, the CDR3 reads TGTGCCAGCAGCACTTCTAGGTTCCGATACAATGAGCAGTTCTTC.

This clone has only a few counts. A much larger clone sits a single nucleotide away, making a read error possible. The rearrangement uses TRBV15 and TRBJ2-2; D possibly corresponds to TRBD1 (9 bases). Germline CDR1 reads LNHNV; CDR2 reads YYDKDF (reference sequence). CDR3 length: 17 residues. The CDR3 loop is CATIRDSGTGFTGELFF. DNA of the CDR3: TGTGCCACCATCAGAGATAGCGGGACAGGGTTCACCGGGGAGCTGTTTTTT. Using reference TRBV15 and TRBJ2-2 for the parts outside the CDR3, the full variable domain is DAMVIQNPRYQVTQFGKPVTLSCSQTLNHNVMYWYQQKSSQAPKLLFHYYDKDFNNEADTPDNFQSRRPNTSFCFLDIRSPGLGDTAMYLCATIRDSGTGFTGELFFGEGSRLTVL.

This clone was observed many times. Other DNA sequences within the sample encode an identical CDR3. The CDR3 DNA is TGCAGTGCTAGAGGAGGGCTATCCTACGAGCAGTACTTC. It is translated as CSARGGLSYEQYF. V and J are TRBV20-1 and TRBJ2-7; D might be TRBD2 (5 bases). The CDR3 contains 13 residues. V lost 1 base and J 1 base, leaving 8 bases between the germline ends. The germline V gene has CDR1 DFQATT and CDR2 SNEGSKA (reference sequence).

About this clone: A clone one base away is much larger, so this may be a read error. Additional DNA sequences in this sample encode the identical CDR3. The chain combines TRBV10-3 with TRBJ2-3; 7 bases are a match to TRBD1. CDR1 is ENHRY, CDR2 SYGVKD, per germline. The length of the CDR3 is 13 residues. This chain's CDR3 is CAISGTEIDTQYF. The CDR3 DNA reads TGTGCCATCAGCGGGACAGAAATAGATACTCAGTATTTT.

This clone was observed at least ten times. The rearrangement links TRBV6-4 to TRBJ2-3; D gene ambiguous. The ends were cut back, 5 bases at V and 2 bases at J, with 8 bases in the middle. Germline CDR1 is MRHNA and CDR2 is SNTAGT. CDR3 size: 13 residues. The CDR3 here is CASSPSATDTQYF. CDR3 bases: TGTGCCAGCAGTCCTTCCGCCACAGATACGCAGTATTTT.

This clone was detected ten times or more. The genes are TRBV5-8 and TRBJ1-5, with D unresolved. This CDR3 is built from 15 residues. V dropped 2 bases and J dropped 3 bases, with 12 bases sitting between them. The germline V gene has CDR1 SGHTS and CDR2 YDEGEE. In DNA, the CDR3 is TGTGCCAGCAGCTTTTCTGGCGCAGACAATCAGCCCCAGCATTTT. Amino acid sequence: CASSFSGADNQPQHF.

Notes on this clone: This may be a read error, as it is one base from a much larger clone. The sample contains more than one DNA sequence encoding this CDR3. V usage is TRBV29-1 and J usage is TRBJ1-1; D is unclear. Germline values: CDR1 SQVTM, CDR2 ANQGSEA. The V and J ends lost 6 bases and 14 bases respectively, with 22 bases between them. The CDR3 sequence is 12 residues long. In DNA form, the CDR3 reads TGCAGCGTGCGGACGCAACTAAGTGGGTTCTTCTTT. This translates into CSVRTQLSGFFF.

In its sample, this clone was seen many times. The chain has TRBV9 and TRBJ1-2; no clear D gene. From germline, CDR1 is SGDLS and CDR2 YYNGEE. V was clipped by 1 base and J by 2 bases, with 9 bases between them. This CDR3 is 14 amino acids long. CDR3 sequence: CASSVSSGNYGYTF. CDR3 DNA: TGTGCCAGCAGCGTAAGTTCCGGGAACTATGGCTACACCTTC.

This clone was detected many times. In DNA form, the CDR3 reads TGTGCCATCAGCGGGACTAGCGGATACAATGAGCAGTTCTTC. Amino acid sequence: CAISGTSGYNEQFF. The chain links TRBV10-3 to TRBJ2-1; 11 bases agree with TRBD2. Germline CDR1 ENHRY, CDR2 SYGVKD. Unmatched junction bases numbered 2, after V lost 6 bases and J lost 4 bases. CDR3 length: 14 amino acids.